The clone carrying this TCR beta chain showed up just a few times. What it binds is not known. The data belong to a study of vaccination effects on CD4 cells after COVID-19. Background on the study: It was two doses of either the BNT162b2 or mRNA-1273 vaccine that participants received.

Study observations and caveats: Marked clonal contraction of infection- and vaccine-induced clones was seen late after vaccination.

V was shortened by 5 bases and J by 2 bases, with 19 bases between the two germline ends. Germline assignment: CDR1 MDHEN and CDR2 SYDVKM. CDR3 size: 17 residues. The repertoire was sequenced with immunoSEQ multiplex PCR; TCRdb's copy has only in-frame clones and lacks some. The table lists 78,000 or so clones, roughly 79% of them singletons. Viral peptide pools were used in the ViraFEST assay to expand antigen-specific CD4+ T cells, and sequencing came afterward. The authors isolated CD4+ T cells after around 11 days of culture. Negative nucleocapsid antibody tests before and after vaccination confirmed no previous SARS-CoV-2 infection. PBMC were cultured at a few million per well with roughly 10 IU/ml IL-2 and around 10 ug/ml peptides. A half-medium replacement with IL-2 medium was carried out on days 3 and 7.

This specimen was CD4+ T cells from PBMCs cultured with SARS-CoV-2 spike peptides, taken before COVID-19 vaccination. The receptor was derived from a human donor who received a COVID-19 vaccine. The chain combines TRBV28 with TRBJ1-5, with D uncertain. CDR3 bases: TGTGCCAGCAGTCCGCCCCATTACAAGGGCGGCAATCAGCCCCAGCATTTT. As protein: CASSPPHYKGGNQPQHF. The full variable domain, with the rest looked up from reference TRBV28 and TRBJ1-5, is DVKVTQSSRYLVKRTGEKVFLECVQDMDHENMFWYRQDPGLGLRLIYFSYDVKMKEKGDIPEGYSVSREKKERFSLILESASTNQTSMYLCASSPPHYKGGNQPQHFGDGTRLSIL.